In its sample, the clone carrying this TCR beta chain was seen many times. The antigen remains unidentified. This CDR3 has 11 amino acids. Per germline, CDR1 SQVTM and CDR2 ANQGSEA. Trimming took 6 bases from V and 6 from J, leaving 10 bases between them. This entry comes from a study of blood T cells in healthy people across ages. Whole-study findings and limits: More naive CD4+ cells and higher diversity marked long-lived donors relative to aged donors.

Sample-barcoded 5' priming and a J-beta primer mix drove a second PCR of 7 to 11 cycles. TCRdb re-analysed the 5' RACE reads in MiXCR, keeping a single row per CDR3 protein. The table shows more than 800,000 distinct CDR3 sequences, with under 35% occurring only once. Sequences were obtained from blood. This chain links TRBV29-1 with TRBJ2-3; D uncertain. This TCR was sampled from a woman of 80 years or more in good health. The CDR3 is CSVVPEDTQYF. The CDR3 coding sequence is TGCAGCGTCGTACCAGAGGATACGCAGTATTTT.